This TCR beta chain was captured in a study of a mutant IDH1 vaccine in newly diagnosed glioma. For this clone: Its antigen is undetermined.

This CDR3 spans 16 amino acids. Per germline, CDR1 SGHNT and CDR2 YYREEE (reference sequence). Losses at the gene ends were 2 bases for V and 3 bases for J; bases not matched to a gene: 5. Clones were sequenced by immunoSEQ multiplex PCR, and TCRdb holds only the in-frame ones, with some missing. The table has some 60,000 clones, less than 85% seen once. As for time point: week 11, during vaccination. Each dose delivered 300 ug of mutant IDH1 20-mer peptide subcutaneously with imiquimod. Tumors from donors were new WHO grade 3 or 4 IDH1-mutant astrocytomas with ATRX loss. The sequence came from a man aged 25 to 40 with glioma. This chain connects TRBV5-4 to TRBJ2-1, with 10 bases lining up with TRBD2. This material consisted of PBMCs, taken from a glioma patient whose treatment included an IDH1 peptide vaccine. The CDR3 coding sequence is TGTGCCAGCAGCTTACCGGGACTAGCGAACTACAATGAGCAGTTCTTC. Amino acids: CASSLPGLANYNEQFF.